Following are 13 T cell receptor beta chains from one sample sequenced in a study of beta chain features in type 1 diabetes. Expressed TCRB transcripts got sequenced, as all isolated RNA was reverse transcribed. Profiled with immunoSEQ multiplex PCR; TCRdb holds only in-frame clones, not every one. The sample consists of some 400,000 clones, more than 12% of them appearing once. Sequencing was done on a sample of naive CD4+ T cells from blood. Receptors were obtained from a woman between 18 and 30 years old in good health.

The J gene is TRBJ2-2, the V gene TRBV27; D not certain. CDR1 is MNHEY, CDR2 SMNVEV, per germline (reference sequence). V was pared by 3 bases and J by 3 bases, with 11 bases between. This CDR3 region has 15 residues. The CDR3 protein is CASSFLAVDTGELFF. The CDR3 nucleotides read TGTGCCAGCAGTTTTCTCGCAGTTGACACCGGGGAGCTGTTTTTT.

This chain uses TRBV30 with TRBJ1-4; 8 bases are a match to TRBD1. The germline V gene has CDR1 GTSNPN and CDR2 SVGIG (reference sequence). With V trimmed by 5 bases and J by 8 bases, 7 bases remained unmatched. This CDR3 spans 13 amino acids. The CDR3 sequence: CAWGQGAKEKLFF. The CDR3 coding sequence is TGTGCCTGGGGTCAGGGGGCGAAGGAAAAACTGTTTTTT.

This clone was observed a few times. V usage is TRBV30 and J usage is TRBJ1-1, with 10 bases identical to TRBD1. The CDR3 extends over 16 amino acids. With 3 bases clipped from V and 1 base from J, the junction kept 8 bases outside the gene matches. The germline CDR1 and CDR2 sequences are GTSNPN and SVGIG (reference sequence). Here the CDR3 DNA reads TGTGCCTGGAGCAGGGGACAGGGGCTTTCGAACACTGAAGCTTTCTTT. Translation gives CAWSRGQGLSNTEAFF. Full variable domain (rest looked up from reference TRBV30 and TRBJ1-1): SQTIHQWPATLVQPVGSPLSLECTVEGTSNPNLYWYRQAAGRGLQLLFYSVGIGQISSEVPQNLSASRPQDRQFILSSKKLLLSDSGFYLCAWSRGQGLSNTEAFFGQGTRLTVV.

This clone was found a few times. The chain is built from TRBV7-9 and TRBJ1-4; TRBD1 is a possible D gene (5 bases). V was clipped by 1 base and J by 13 bases, with 16 bases between them. The CDR3 length is 14 residues. Per germline, CDR1 SEHNR and CDR2 FQNEAQ (reference sequence). The CDR3 DNA is TGTGCCAGCAGCTTAGGGACAACCCTCTCGAGACTGTTTTTT. It codes for CASSLGTTLSRLFF.

This chain joins TRBV9 and TRBJ2-1, with 7 bases identical to TRBD2. Germline lookup yields CDR1 SGDLS and CDR2 YYNGEE. This CDR3 contains 18 residues. Trimming at V came to 4 bases and at J to 1 base, leaving 14 bases not matched to a gene. In DNA, the CDR3 is TGTGCCAGCAGCCTCCGGCCCTGGGGAGGGATATCCTACAATGAGCAGTTCTTC. Translating it yields CASSLRPWGGISYNEQFF. The entire variable domain, with the rest obtained from reference TRBV9 and TRBJ2-1, is as follows: DSGVTQTPKHLITATGQRVTLRCSPRSGDLSVYWYQQSLDQGLQFLIQYYNGEERAKGNILERFSAQQFPDLHSELNLSSLELGDSALYFCASSLRPWGGISYNEQFFGPGTRLTVL.

V usage is TRBV7-8 and J usage is TRBJ2-5, with 9 bases aligning to TRBD2. The germline gives CDR1 SGHVS, CDR2 FQNEAQ. This CDR3 spans 15 amino acids. V lost 3 bases to trimming and J lost 5 bases; unmatched junction nucleotides: 7. The CDR3 coding sequence is TGTGCCAGCAGCTTTCGTGCGGGAGGGCCGGAGACCCAGTACTTC. It yields the protein CASSFRAGGPETQYF.

The genes are TRBV6-5 and TRBJ2-7; TRBD1 aligns across 10 bases. The CDR3 extends over 15 amino acids. Per the germline V gene, CDR1 is MNHEY and CDR2 is SVGAGI. The ends lost 2 bases at V and 3 bases at J; junction bases unmatched: 4. CDR3 loop: CASSYTWDRGYEQYF. For the CDR3, the DNA is TGTGCCAGCAGTTACACTTGGGACAGGGGCTACGAGCAGTACTTC.

V gene TRBV7-2 combines with J gene TRBJ2-3; 7 nucleotides match TRBD2. Losses at the gene ends were 1 base for V and 10 bases for J; bases not matched to a gene: 11. The CDR3 runs 15 residues. CDR1 is SGHTA, CDR2 FQGNSA, per germline. This chain's CDR3 is CASSLVWGEGPAQYF. For the CDR3, the DNA is TGTGCCAGCAGCTTAGTTTGGGGGGAGGGCCCTGCGCAGTATTTT.

This chain links TRBV9 with TRBJ2-2, with a weak D call TRBD2 (5 bases). CDR1 is SGDLS and CDR2 is YYNGEE in the germline V gene. The CDR3 consists of 15 residues. Trimming took 0 bases from V and 1 from J, leaving 7 bases between them. The CDR3 coding sequence is TGTGCCAGCAGCGTAGGGACTTTGAACACCGGGGAGCTGTTTTTT. Residues: CASSVGTLNTGELFF.

The rearrangement links TRBV7-3 to TRBJ2-1; 9 bases line up with TRBD1. The CDR3 spans 16 residues. Trimming cost V 2 bases and J 9 bases; bases outside gene matches: 11. Germline CDR1 reads SGHTA; CDR2 reads FQGTGA. CDR3 protein: CASSLGGQGIKSEQFF. The DNA for the CDR3 is TGTGCCAGCAGCTTAGGGGGACAGGGCATCAAATCTGAGCAGTTCTTC.

In its sample, this clone was seen once. In DNA form, the CDR3 reads TGTGCCAGCAGCGTAGGGGTAGAGACCCAGTACTTC. Its protein is CASSVGVETQYF. V is TRBV2 and J is TRBJ2-5, with a tentative D call TRBD1 (5 bases). Germline loops: CDR1 SNHLY, CDR2 FYNNEI. This CDR3 has 12 residues. V was clipped by 6 bases and J by 4 bases, with 9 bases between them.

This clone was detected a few times. CDR3 protein: CASSTAALRTYEQYF. In DNA, the CDR3 is TGCGCCAGCAGCACCGCCGCTTTGAGGACCTACGAGCAGTACTTC. The rearrangement joins TRBV5-1 to TRBJ2-7; unclear D gene. CDR3 length equals 15 residues. Germline CDR1 is SGHRS and CDR2 is YFSETQ. The ends were cut back, 4 bases at V and 2 bases at J, with 16 bases in the middle.

This clone has more than one count but fewer than ten. The J gene is TRBJ2-7, the V gene TRBV5-1; 7 nucleotides agree with TRBD1. V lost 0 bases and J lost 4; bases outside the gene matches: 13. The germline CDR1 and CDR2 sequences are SGHRS and YFSETQ. The CDR3 has 17 residues. As DNA, the CDR3 is TGCGCCAGCAGCTTGGTAACCCTGACAGGGTGGAAATACGAGCAGTACTTC. Translation gives CASSLVTLTGWKYEQYF.